One and the same sample provided the 3 T cell receptor beta chains below, sequenced in a study of shared clonotypes between healthy human individuals. Clones were read by immunoSEQ multiplex PCR, and TCRdb kept only the in-frame ones, dropping some. The data contain 550,000 to 850,000 clones, roughly 72% of them singletons. Sequencing was carried out using memory CD4+ T cells sorted from blood. The subset denotes: CD45RA-negative fraction. Receptor source: a woman aged 30 to 39 in good health.

In this sample, this clone turned up a few times. The V and J genes are TRBV11-2 and TRBJ1-5; 8 bases map to TRBD1. CDR3 length: 13 residues. Germline V lookup: CDR1 SGHAT, CDR2 FQNNGV. Trimming removed 5 bases from V and 7 bases from J; junction bases left unmatched: 4. This CDR3 is CASSVQGGQPQHF. The CDR3 DNA follows: TGTGCCAGCAGCGTACAGGGGGGCCAGCCCCAGCATTTT.

V and J are TRBV28 and TRBJ2-1; TRBD1 aligns across 10 bases. J was trimmed by 3 bases and V by 4 bases; bases with no gene match: 6. The CDR3 spans 16 residues. Germline V gene lookup returns CDR1 MDHEN and CDR2 SYDVKM. The CDR3 loop is CASSSTGQGGYNEQFF. The CDR3 nucleotides are TGTGCCAGCAGTTCCACAGGACAGGGGGGCTACAATGAGCAGTTCTTC.

This chain links TRBV28 with TRBJ1-4, with D perhaps TRBD1 (5 bases). There are 15 residues in the CDR3. The germline V and J ends were trimmed by 4 bases and 3 bases, with 12 bases remaining between them. The germline V gene encodes CDR1 MDHEN and CDR2 SYDVKM. CDR3 nucleotides: TGTGCCAGCAGTTCCGACCGGGGGGCTAATGAAAAACTGTTTTTT. It encodes CASSSDRGANEKLFF.